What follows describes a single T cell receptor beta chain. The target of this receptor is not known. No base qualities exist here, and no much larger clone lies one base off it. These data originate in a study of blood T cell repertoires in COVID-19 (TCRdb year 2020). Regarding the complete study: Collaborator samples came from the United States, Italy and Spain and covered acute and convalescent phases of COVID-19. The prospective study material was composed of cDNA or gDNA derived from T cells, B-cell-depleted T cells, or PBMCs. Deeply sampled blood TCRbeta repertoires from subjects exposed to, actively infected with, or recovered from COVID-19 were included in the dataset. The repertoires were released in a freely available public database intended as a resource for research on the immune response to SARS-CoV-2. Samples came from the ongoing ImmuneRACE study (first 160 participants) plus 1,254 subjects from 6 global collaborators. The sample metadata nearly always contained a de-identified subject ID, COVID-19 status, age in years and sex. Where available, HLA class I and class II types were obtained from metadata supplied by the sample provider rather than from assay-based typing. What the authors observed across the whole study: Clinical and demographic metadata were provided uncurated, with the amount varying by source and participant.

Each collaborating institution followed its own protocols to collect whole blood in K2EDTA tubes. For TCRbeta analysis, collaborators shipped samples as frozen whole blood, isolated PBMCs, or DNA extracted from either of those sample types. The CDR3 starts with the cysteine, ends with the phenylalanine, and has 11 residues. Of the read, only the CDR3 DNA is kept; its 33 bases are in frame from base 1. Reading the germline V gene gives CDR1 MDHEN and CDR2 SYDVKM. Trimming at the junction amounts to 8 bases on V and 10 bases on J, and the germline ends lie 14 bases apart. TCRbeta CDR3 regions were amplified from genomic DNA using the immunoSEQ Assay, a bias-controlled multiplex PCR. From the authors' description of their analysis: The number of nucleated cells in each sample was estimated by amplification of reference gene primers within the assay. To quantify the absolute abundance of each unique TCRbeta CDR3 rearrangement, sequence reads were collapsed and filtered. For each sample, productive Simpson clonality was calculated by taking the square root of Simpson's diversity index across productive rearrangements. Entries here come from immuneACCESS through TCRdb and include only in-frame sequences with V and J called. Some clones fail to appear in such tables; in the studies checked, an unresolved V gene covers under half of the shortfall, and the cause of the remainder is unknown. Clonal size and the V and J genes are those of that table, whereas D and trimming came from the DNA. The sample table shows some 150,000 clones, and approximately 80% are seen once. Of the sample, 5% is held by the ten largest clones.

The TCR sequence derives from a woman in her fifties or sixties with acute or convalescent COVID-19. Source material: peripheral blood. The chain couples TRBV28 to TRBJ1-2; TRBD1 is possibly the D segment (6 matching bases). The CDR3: CASYTGRHYTF. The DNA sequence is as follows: TGTGCCAGCTATACAGGGAGACACTACACCTTC.